This T cell receptor (beta chain) was documented in a study of T cells of healthy individuals (dated by TCRdb to the late 2010s). Library construction relied on 5' RACE. The sample was run on an Illumina MiSeq. TCRdb itself trimmed the public reads at Q25 with fastp, ran MiXCR and retained productive beta chains. CDR3 protein duplicates are merged, each entry listing the most common genes and DNA. The sample table lists approximately 50,000 distinct CDR3 sequences, about 15% of them with a count of one. The top ten clones comprise around 15% of the sample. This clonotype was seen at least ten times. Its antigen is unknown. No clone much larger than this one lies a single base away; base qualities are absent. The source of this sequence is a human donor in good health.

The sequenced DNA is TGTGCCAGCAATAAGGGGGAGACCTCGGAAGCTTTCTTT. The encoded protein is CASNKGETSEAFF. The rearrangement combines TRBV2 with TRBJ1-1, with TRBD1 as a weak D call on 6 bases. V is shortened by 7 bases, J by 8 bases, and the region joining them spans 17 bases. For CDR1 and CDR2, the germline V gene lists SNHLY and FYNNEI. The CDR3 numbers 13 residues from cysteine through phenylalanine. The read is trimmed to its CDR3 DNA, 39 bases read in frame from base 1.